Listed here are 32 T cell receptor beta chains from one sample, sequenced in a study of cytotoxic CD8 clonotypes in ibrutinib-treated CLL. Produced via immunoSEQ multiplex PCR; TCRdb's table is partial and in-frame only. The sample includes tens of thousands of clones, approximately 82% of them seen just once. Sequencing used PBMCs, obtained after 24 months of ibrutinib treatment. These receptors all come from a human donor with chronic lymphocytic leukemia.

The chain couples TRBV7-2 to TRBJ2-1; D is unresolved. CDR1 and CDR2 (germline): SGHTA, FQGNSA. This CDR3 comprises 11 residues. The V gene lost 1 base and the J gene lost 15 bases, with 10 bases spanning the gap. CDR3 sequence: CASSLGLLGFF. The CDR3 region has the DNA TGTGCCAGCAGCTTAGGCCTCCTGGGGTTCTTC.

The chain uses TRBV5-6 and TRBJ1-5, with D tentatively TRBD1 (5 bases). The CDR3 totals 14 residues. The germline gives CDR1 SGHDT, CDR2 YYEEEE. V was shortened by 1 base and J by 7 bases, with 12 bases between the two germline ends. This CDR3 reads CASSLYWEGQPQHF. CDR3 DNA: TGTGCCAGCAGCTTGTACTGGGAGGGGCAGCCCCAGCATTTT.

The chain combines TRBV28 with TRBJ1-2; D is perhaps TRBD1 (6 bases). Germline CDR1 and CDR2: MDHEN and SYDVKM. CDR3 length equals 15 residues. V was trimmed by 5 bases and J by 0 bases, leaving 13 bases between them. This chain's CDR3 is CASSTSGGPNYGYTF. As DNA, the CDR3 is TGTGCCAGCAGTACATCCGGGGGCCCTAACTATGGCTACACCTTC.

V usage is TRBV5-4 and J usage is TRBJ2-5, with TRBD2 matching over 8 bases. CDR3 length: 18 amino acids. V shed 2 bases, J shed 2 bases, and the junction held 14 bases outside the gene matches. CDR1 SGHNT and CDR2 YYREEE come from the germline V gene (reference sequence). In nucleotides, the CDR3 is TGTGCCAGCAGCTTTTCCGGTTTTGCGGGAGGACAACAAGAGACCCAGTACTTC. Translation: CASSFSGFAGGQQETQYF.

The rearrangement joins TRBV5-1 to TRBJ2-3, with D possibly being TRBD1 (6 bases). The CDR3 is 15 residues long. Germline V gene data show CDR1 as SGHRS and CDR2 as YFSETQ. V lost 4 bases and J lost 2, with 14 bases in between. Here the CDR3 reads CASSPQGAVTDTQYF. CDR3 DNA: TGCGCCAGCAGCCCACAGGGCGCCGTCACAGATACGCAGTATTTT.

The chain has TRBV5-4 and TRBJ1-1; D is possibly TRBD1 (6 bases). Germline V lookup: CDR1 SGHNT, CDR2 YYREEE (reference sequence). The CDR3 covers 17 residues. Trimming stripped 2 bases from V and 1 base from J, with 18 bases between. CDR3 sequence: CASSLGKEGVWNTEAFF. The DNA of the CDR3 is TGTGCCAGCAGCTTAGGGAAAGAGGGGGTATGGAACACTGAAGCTTTCTTT. The entire variable domain, with the rest obtained from reference TRBV5-4 and TRBJ1-1, is as follows: ETGVTQSPTHLIKTRGQQVTLRCSSQSGHNTVSWYQQALGQGPQFIFQYYREEENGRGNFPPRFSGLQFPNYSSELNVNALELDDSALYLCASSLGKEGVWNTEAFFGQGTRLTVV.

The J gene is TRBJ2-3, the V gene TRBV5-6; D perhaps matches TRBD1 (6 bases). This CDR3 has 16 residues. CDR1 is SGHDT, CDR2 YYEEEE, per germline. V was pared by 0 bases and J by 1 base, with 12 bases between. The CDR3 spells CASSLEANRGTDTQYF. CDR3 nucleotides: TGTGCCAGCAGCTTGGAAGCGAACAGGGGCACAGATACGCAGTATTTT.

The CDR3 reads CASSLEGTGDQPQHF. In DNA, the CDR3 is TGCGCCAGCAGCTTGGAGGGGACAGGGGATCAGCCCCAGCATTTT. The chain employs TRBV5-1 and TRBJ1-5; 10 bases fit TRBD1. The V segment lost 0 bases and the J segment 5 bases; nucleotides outside the gene matches: 2. Looked up from germline, CDR1 is SGHRS and CDR2 is YFSETQ. CDR3 length: 15 residues.

This chain joins TRBV29-1 and TRBJ2-7; 8 bases match TRBD2. J was trimmed by 2 bases and V by 5 bases; bases with no gene match: 8. CDR1 is SQVTM and CDR2 is ANQGSEA in the germline V gene. This CDR3 contains 14 residues. This CDR3 reads CSVSEREPPYEQYF. The CDR3 region has the DNA TGCAGCGTTTCGGAGCGGGAGCCCCCCTACGAGCAGTACTTC.

In this sample, this clone turned up once. CDR3 residues: CASSYGPAETQYF. CDR3 DNA: TGTGCCAGCAGCTACGGCCCGGCTGAGACCCAGTACTTC. The chain carries TRBV7-6 and TRBJ2-5; D is unclear. V gave up 4 bases and J gave up 5 bases, with 11 bases separating them. Germline V lookup: CDR1 SGHVS, CDR2 FNYEAQ. This CDR3 is built from 13 residues.

This sequence joins TRBV15 and TRBJ1-4, with D possibly being TRBD1 (6 bases). The V and J ends lost 9 bases and 3 bases respectively, with 8 bases between them. The germline V gene has CDR1 LNHNV and CDR2 YYDKDF (reference sequence). CDR3 length: 12 amino acids. The chain's CDR3 is CATTGSNEKLFF. The CDR3 DNA reads as TGTGCCACGACAGGTTCTAATGAAAAACTGTTTTTT.

The chain couples TRBV28 to TRBJ2-5; D uncertain. Trimming removed 3 bases at V and 11 bases at J, with 19 bases between. Germline loops: CDR1 MDHEN, CDR2 SYDVKM. The CDR3 sequence is 14 residues long. CDR3 in DNA: TGTGCCAGCAGTTTCGCAGGACCGAGAGCTGAGCAGTACTTC. It is translated as CASSFAGPRAEQYF. The full variable domain, in which reference TRBV28 and TRBJ2-5 provide the parts outside the CDR3, is DVKVTQSSRYLVKRTGEKVFLECVQDMDHENMFWYRQDPGLGLRLIYFSYDVKMKEKGDIPEGYSVSREKKERFSLILESASTNQTSMYLCASSFAGPRAEQYFGPGTRLLVL.

This clone was observed a handful of times. The chain carries TRBV30 and TRBJ1-2, with D possibly being TRBD1 (6 bases). Germline V gives CDR1 GTSNPN, CDR2 SVGIG (reference sequence). CDR3 size: 13 residues. Deletions cut 2 bases from V and 8 bases from J, with 15 bases between. In DNA form, the CDR3 reads TGTGCCTGGAGTACGGGGGGGCGCGAAGGCTACACCTTC. Protein: CAWSTGGREGYTF. The full variable domain, completed using reference TRBV30 and TRBJ1-2, is SQTIHQWPATLVQPVGSPLSLECTVEGTSNPNLYWYRQAAGRGLQLLFYSVGIGQISSEVPQNLSASRPQDRQFILSSKKLLLSDSGFYLCAWSTGGREGYTFGSGTRLTVV.

This clone was seen once. This sequence joins TRBV5-1 and TRBJ1-1; 8 bases agree with TRBD1. This CDR3 comprises 15 residues. Germline V CDR1 and CDR2: SGHRS, YFSETQ. V shed 2 bases, J shed 2 bases, and the junction held 5 bases outside the gene matches. The CDR3 nucleotides are TGCGCCAGCAGCTTAGGAGACAGGGGAAACACTGAAGCTTTCTTT. The encoded protein is CASSLGDRGNTEAFF.

This clone was found once. The chain uses TRBV28 and TRBJ2-5; D unclear. Germline lookup yields CDR1 MDHEN and CDR2 SYDVKM. The CDR3 contains 17 residues. Trimming stripped 3 bases from V and 7 bases from J, with 24 bases between. The CDR3 region has the DNA TGTGCCAGCAGTTTCGCGCACCTAAGGGTTGGTGGAAGGACCCAGTACTTC. Protein: CASSFAHLRVGGRTQYF.

V usage is TRBV11-3 and J usage is TRBJ2-2; D remains ambiguous. CDR1 and CDR2 (germline): SGHNT, YENEEA. The V gene lost 1 base and the J gene lost 3 bases, with 9 bases spanning the gap. There are 15 residues in the CDR3. CDR3 sequence: CASSLGGAHTGELFF. The CDR3 nucleotides read TGTGCCAGCAGCTTAGGCGGCGCTCACACCGGGGAGCTGTTTTTT.

The V call is TRBV7-8, the J call TRBJ2-3; the match to TRBD1 covers 8 bases. Germline V gene sequence: CDR1 SGHVS, CDR2 FQNEAQ. The CDR3 totals 15 residues. Germline trimming cut 5 bases from V and 0 bases from J; bases unmatched to any gene: 4. The CDR3 here is CASSTRGQSTDTQYF. The CDR3 bases are TGTGCCAGCAGCACCAGGGGGCAGAGCACAGATACGCAGTATTTT.

This sequence joins TRBV5-1 and TRBJ1-1; 7 bases are a match to TRBD1. Looked up from germline, CDR1 is SGHRS and CDR2 is YFSETQ. The CDR3 loop spans 15 amino acids. After removal of 5 bases from V and 3 bases from J, the junction contained 10 bases not matched to a gene. The CDR3 DNA sequence: TGCGCCAGCAGACGGGCAGGGGGTCCGGACACTGAAGCTTTCTTT. Protein product: CASRRAGGPDTEAFF.

The rearrangement joins TRBV5-1 to TRBJ2-2; 8 bases agree with TRBD2. This CDR3 is 22 amino acids long. Trimming removed 1 base from V and 3 bases from J; junction bases left unmatched: 23. Per the germline V gene, CDR1 is SGHRS and CDR2 is YFSETQ. CDR3 protein: CASSLRPPTSSAGGVHTGELFF. CDR3 coding DNA: TGCGCCAGCAGCTTGCGCCCGCCGACGAGTTCGGCGGGGGGAGTACACACCGGGGAGCTGTTTTTT. Together with reference TRBV5-1 and TRBJ2-2, the CDR3 gives the full variable domain: KAGVTQTPRYLIKTRGQQVTLSCSPISGHRSVSWYQQTPGQGLQFLFEYFSETQRNKGNFPGRFSGRQFSNSRSEMNVSTLELGDSALYLCASSLRPPTSSAGGVHTGELFFGEGSRLTVL.

This clone was detected only once. V usage is TRBV7-9 and J usage is TRBJ2-7; 7 nucleotides line up with TRBD1. Per germline, CDR1 SEHNR and CDR2 FQNEAQ (reference sequence). Trimming removed 5 bases from V and 0 bases from J; junction bases left unmatched: 7. The CDR3 extends over 15 amino acids. The CDR3 DNA is TGTGCCAGCAGCGGGATTGGGACAGACTCCTACGAGCAGTACTTC. Residues: CASSGIGTDSYEQYF. Together with reference TRBV7-9 and TRBJ2-7, the CDR3 gives the full variable domain: DTGVSQNPRHKITKRGQNVTFRCDPISEHNRLYWYRQTLGQGPEFLTYFQNEAQLEKSRLLSDRFSAERPKGSFSTLEIQRTEQGDSAMYLCASSGIGTDSYEQYFGPGTRLTVT.

This clone was observed a handful of times. The chain combines TRBV13 with TRBJ2-7; 9 bases line up with TRBD2. The CDR3 consists of 14 residues. J was trimmed by 0 bases and V by 3 bases; bases with no gene match: 0. Germline V gene data show CDR1 as PRHDT and CDR2 as FYEKMQ (reference sequence). The CDR3 is CASSFSGSSYEQYF. CDR3 nucleotides: TGTGCCAGCAGCTTTAGCGGGAGCTCCTACGAGCAGTACTTC.

This clone was seen a few times. One end of the junction varies from germline; a read error may be responsible. V is TRBV11-2 and J is TRBJ2-5; 7 bases are a match to TRBD2. The CDR3 sequence is 17 residues long. Germline V gene sequence: CDR1 SGHAT, CDR2 FQNNGV. Here the CDR3 DNA reads TGTGCCAGCAGTTTAGGGAGGCTAGCGGCCCTACAAGAGACCCAGTACTTC. As protein: CASSLGRLAALQETQYF.

The chain links TRBV7-7 to TRBJ2-3; TRBD2 might be the D (6 bases). V was pared by 5 bases and J by 1 base, with 13 bases between. The CDR3 consists of 15 residues. The germline V gene encodes CDR1 SSHAT and CDR2 FNYEAQ (reference sequence). The DNA for the CDR3 is TGTGCCAGCAGCCCGACGGGACTCCGCACAGATACGCAGTATTTT. This gives the protein CASSPTGLRTDTQYF. The full variable domain, with the rest looked up from reference TRBV7-7 and TRBJ2-3, is GAGVSQSPRYKVTKRGQDVTLRCDPISSHATLYWYQQALGQGPEFLTYFNYEAQPDKSGLPSDRFSAERPEGSISTLTIQRTEQRDSAMYRCASSPTGLRTDTQYFGPGTRLTVL.

This clone was observed a few times. This rearrangement joins TRBV5-6 to TRBJ2-5; D remains unclear. The CDR3 totals 11 residues. Trimming pared 3 bases from V and 2 bases from J, leaving 2 bases between. Germline loops: CDR1 SGHDT, CDR2 YYEEEE. The CDR3 DNA reads TGTGCCAGCAGCTCACAAGAGACCCAGTACTTC. It encodes CASSSQETQYF.

The CDR3 sequence: CSASGTYEQYF. The CDR3 DNA reads TGCAGTGCTAGCGGGACCTACGAGCAGTACTTC. The V gene is TRBV20-1, the J gene TRBJ2-7; the D gene is possibly TRBD2 (5 bases). CDR3 size: 11 residues. V was trimmed by 3 bases and J by 2 bases, leaving 5 bases between them. CDR1 and CDR2 from the germline V gene are DFQATT and SNEGSKA (reference sequence).

The V call is TRBV9, the J call TRBJ1-4; the match to TRBD1 covers 7 bases. The CDR3 runs 16 residues. With V trimmed by 3 bases and J by 0 bases, 5 bases remained unmatched. Germline CDR1 SGDLS, CDR2 YYNGEE. The CDR3 reads CASSALGQATNEKLFF. The CDR3 DNA follows: TGTGCCAGCAGCGCTCTTGGACAGGCAACTAATGAAAAACTGTTTTTT.

CDR3: CAIRGNRNTEAFF. The DNA for the CDR3 is TGTGCCATCAGGGGCAATCGGAACACTGAAGCTTTCTTT. The V call is TRBV10-3, the J call TRBJ1-1; D uncertain. Germline CDR1 reads ENHRY; CDR2 reads SYGVKD. The CDR3 is 13 amino acids. Trimming stripped 6 bases from V and 1 base from J, with 9 bases between.

The V and J genes are TRBV2 and TRBJ1-5, with D maybe TRBD1 (5 bases). Germline assignment: CDR1 SNHLY and CDR2 FYNNEI. This CDR3 is built from 14 residues. With 3 bases removed from V and 2 bases from J, the gap between germline ends came to 8 bases. The CDR3, as DNA: TGTGCCAGCAGTGAGGGACGCCGCAATCAGCCCCAGCATTTT. It yields the protein CASSEGRRNQPQHF.

This clone has a handful of counts. This chain uses TRBV9 with TRBJ2-1; no clear D. This CDR3 has 14 residues. CDR1 is SGDLS, CDR2 YYNGEE, per germline. Trimming cost V 0 bases and J 1 base, with 5 bases left between them. This CDR3 reads CASSVGWSYNEQFF. The CDR3 nucleotides are TGTGCCAGCAGCGTAGGATGGTCCTACAATGAGCAGTTCTTC.

A single count supports this clone. The chain links TRBV29-1 to TRBJ2-5; D is possibly TRBD1 or TRBD2 (5 bases each). CDR3 length equals 10 residues. The V end lost 6 bases, the J end lost 4 bases, and 6 bases lay between the germline ends. From germline, CDR1 is SQVTM and CDR2 ANQGSEA. This CDR3 is CSVGTETQYF. DNA for the CDR3: TGCAGCGTCGGGACAGAGACCCAGTACTTC.

This chain connects TRBV27 to TRBJ1-2; no clear D gene. The V and J ends lost 0 bases and 2 bases respectively, with 10 bases between them. The CDR3 has 15 residues. The germline gives CDR1 MNHEY, CDR2 SMNVEV (reference sequence). CDR3 loop: CASSLSRALNYGYTF. DNA for the CDR3: TGTGCCAGCAGTTTATCTAGGGCGCTAAACTATGGCTACACCTTC.

The chain has TRBV20-1 and TRBJ2-5; D gene ambiguous. Per germline, CDR1 DFQATT and CDR2 SNEGSKA (reference sequence). This CDR3 region has 11 residues. V was cut by 3 bases and J by 5 bases, with 7 bases left in between. For the CDR3, the DNA is TGCAGTGCTAGGGGTTTCGAGACCCAGTACTTC. The encoded protein is CSARGFETQYF.